This TCR beta chain is drawn from a study of cytomegalovirus exposure and HLA in healthy donors (dated by TCRdb to 2016 to 2017). With respect to the entire study: An earlier analysis of under 600 of the donors reported more than 250 Gb of sequence data and some 100 million unique TCR beta sequences from about 179 million T cells. An early release covering 550 to 650 HLA-typed donors comprised approximately 290 gigabases of sequencing data and about 90 million unique TCR sequences. Every repertoire in the discovery cohort had been generated on one and the same sequencing platform. The genetic ancestry cluster associated with self-reported Caucasian donors included 70% to 85% of the 300 to 400 genotyped donors. A later genetic analysis used genome-wide SNP genotypes for about 55% of the 666 donors, treating that subset as a discovery cohort. Donor age, sex, ethnicity and CMV serostatus were compiled together with the repertoire data. An earlier analysis of approximately 500 of the donors applied high-throughput TCR beta sequencing to assess whether each TCR beta V gene segment acted as functional or pseudogenic. A handful of DR-DQ haplotypes were handled as single units for association and clustering because linkage in the cohort was strong. To predict cytomegalovirus infection status, the study brought together high-throughput TCR immunosequencing, statistical association of individual TCRs with disease status, and machine learning. The aim of the study was to test whether cataloging public T cell receptors could identify signatures of past pathogen exposure. The later analysis used no new phenotypic data to find candidate immune exposures, relying instead on TCR beta sequences and their occurrence across donors. To study patterns of TCR occurrence, a later analysis re-analyzed previously published TCR beta repertoires from just over 650 donors and added high-resolution HLA genotyping. Typing coverage varied by locus: roughly 620-630 donors for A, B, C, DRB1 and DQB1; approximately 500 for DQA1; approximately 570 for DPA1; some 470 for DPB1. Along with the approximately 600-subject first cohort, a separate validation cohort of 120 different subjects was used. Among roughly 400 genotyped donors of the cohort, an average of roughly 230,000 unique TCR beta nucleotide sequences was sequenced per donor, of which approximately 18% were non-productive. HLA typing included class I and class II loci at four-digit resolution. The T cell repertoires of roughly 660 subjects were profiled by immunosequencing and related to cytomegalovirus serostatus. Here is what the overall study found, with its caveats: When HLA alleles, especially DR and DQ, strongly co-occurred, attributing TCR associations to individual alleles was difficult. The authors suggested that the approach could potentially be extended to other disease states and immunological phenotypes. In a later analysis, more than 15,000 TCR beta sequences were associated with specific HLA alleles at a false discovery rate of 0.05. Because some donors lacked HLA typing at each locus, the association tests relied only on the typed subset. In a later analysis, HLA-associated TCR beta chains showed more clonal expansion and lower generation probabilities than non-associated chains that were equally common. Most CMV-associated TCR beta chains appeared to be HLA-restricted in a later analysis, and the HLA associations seemed to be driven largely by CMV exposure. A later analysis reported that several top co-occurrence clusters appeared linked to parvovirus B19, influenza, CMV and Epstein-Barr virus. In a later genetic analysis, fewer N-insertions in productive TCRs were reported among donors in an Asian-associated ancestry cluster than the approximately 710-donor mean. The presence/absence analyses assumed that sequencing depth was roughly uniform across donors, and that assumption may not be true. In both the original and validation cohorts, the classifier was reported to diagnose cytomegalovirus status with high specificity and sensitivity. While some public TCRs were present in many individuals, most TCR sequences turned up only very rarely across donors. A total of 150 to 200 TCR beta chains were listed by the study as associated with cytomegalovirus. Correlated functional status among segregating V segments might reflect linkage disequilibrium, but an unknown experimental factor could not be ruled out. In an earlier analysis of some 540 of the donors, most TCR beta V segments appeared in productive rearrangements about 90% or about 30% of the time, broadly matching IMGT annotations. An association between a missense DCLRE1C variant and V-gene and J-gene trimming of TCR beta chains was found in a later genetic analysis and replicated in an independent cohort. The earlier analysis of 587 of the donors excluded over 15 rarely observed V segments, including chromosome 9 orphons, because counts were too low. A further reported finding was that TCR beta sequences accurately predicted the HLA-A and HLA-B alleles for most subjects in the first cohort. Three of the identified cytomegalovirus-associated TCR beta chains were confirmed in vitro to be specific for cytomegalovirus antigens. For the cohort, immune exposure information was limited to CMV serostatus. Only TCR beta chains were sequenced in this cohort, and the absence of alpha or paired-chain data limited detectable features. A cluster of highly shared sequence variants was judged likely to represent a technical artifact of the sequencing pipeline. Some IMGT-functional V segments, including TRBV6-2 and TRBV6-3, could not be told apart with the 87-base-pair reads, so those segments were excluded. According to a later analysis, TCR association rates differed among HLA loci, with DRB1 alleles showing the most associated TCRs and HLA-C alleles showing the fewest.

The library was produced with the immunoSEQ multiplex PCR assay. For the multiplex PCR, a mixture combining 60 forward primers for TCR Vbeta segments and 13 reverse primers for TCR Jbeta segments was used. The CDR3 region of rearranged TCR beta genes was amplified from genomic DNA with a multiplex PCR assay. Amplified TCR beta libraries were sequenced as 87-base-pair reads on the Illumina HiSeq System. The authors' analysis ran thus. In a later analysis, some 80 million unique TCR beta chains were counted across the 650 to 700 repertoires, and about 9.9 million of these chains were shared by at least two donors. Raw reads were error-corrected and collapsed into unique sequences by a nearest-neighbor algorithm in which closely related sequences were merged to remove PCR and sequencing errors. To assign V, D and J gene segments, CDR3 sequences were aligned to IMGT reference sequences. For a sequence to be retained, a match of at least six nucleotides was required to both a V gene segment and a J gene segment. A rearrangement was called productive if the CDR3 had no stop codons and remained in frame with V and J, and every other rearrangement was called non-productive. Following IMGT convention, CDR3 was defined as the stretch from the second conserved V-encoded cysteine up to the conserved J-encoded phenylalanine. Sequences without an unambiguous match to a single V gene segment were excluded from the earlier analysis of 500 to 700 of the donors. An earlier analysis of 587 of the donors classified V segments as functional when productive rearrangements were above 56.7% and as segregating when the standard deviation between donors was above 5%. A statistical classification framework was built for diagnosing cytomegalovirus status from the catalog of TCR beta chain sequences. V and J gene assignment, in a later analysis, came from comparing TCR nucleotide sequences with IMGT/GENE-DB human TR gene sequences. In a later analysis, CDR3 sequences and most-parsimonious VDJ recombination scenarios were assigned using the TCRdist pipeline. In a later analysis, every TCR beta chain was defined by the combination of its CDR3 amino acid sequence and its V-gene family, and reads without a unique V-gene family were dropped. In a later analysis, nearly 600 highly shared, low-generation-probability nucleotide sequences were removed to address suspected cross-contamination and a sequencing artifact. For each public chain, a later analysis derived a clonal expansion index from normalized ranks of inferred template counts within each repertoire. In a later analysis, generation probabilities were computed using a VDJ recombination model fitted to out-of-frame rearrangements, and the results were checked against IGoR. A later analysis scored TCR-TCR, TCR-HLA and TCR-CMV co-occurrence with hypergeometric tests, applying a repertoire-size bias correction to TCR pairs. To estimate false discovery rates, a later analysis permuted the HLA or CMV assignments 20 times. A later analysis grouped co-occurring TCRs with DBSCAN, adding TCRdist sequence similarity when clustering within HLA-allele-positive subsets. Co-occurrence clustering excluded repertoires with fewer than 30,000 or more than 120,000 public chains, plus five with anomalous nucleotide sharing. As stored in TCRdb, this immuneACCESS dataset retains in-frame rearrangements with V and J assigned. A fraction of the clones does not appear; measured against another copy, unresolved V genes explain less than half of the discrepancy, and the remainder lacks a known reason. V, J and clone size were drawn from that table, and D and trimming were deduced from the DNA. This sample's table lists about 110,000 clones. Roughly 3.6% of the sample goes to the ten largest clones.

From the cysteine through the phenylalanine, the CDR3 covers 11 amino acids. The entry retains the CDR3 DNA only, 33 bases that are in frame from base 1. The germline ends are 5 bases apart after V is trimmed by 5 bases and J by 6 bases. CDR1 and CDR2, per the germline V gene (reference sequence), are GTSNPN and SVGIG. The cohort consisted of hundreds of healthy bone marrow donors. At the time of sampling, all cohort members were nominally healthy, though unrecorded immune exposures were likely present. The donor tested CMV seronegative, placing the donor among the 350 or so seronegative members of the cohort. A peripheral blood sample was provided by each donor, and peripheral blood mononuclear cells were used for TCR beta sequencing. The Qiagen DNeasy Blood Extraction Kit was used to extract genomic DNA from the blood cell samples. Concerning this clone: Its antigen remains unidentified.

The chain joins TRBV30 to TRBJ1-6; the D gene cannot be resolved reliably. The sequence was obtained from a man between 25 and 39 years old in good health and CMV-seronegative. Input material: PBMCs. The CDR3 is CAWGGNSPLHF. The sequence in DNA is TGTGCCTGGGGCGGTAATTCACCCCTCCACTTT.